The clone carrying this TCR beta chain was picked up many times. TCRdb recomputed calls from the PCR reads with MiXCR, one row per CDR3 protein. The table has nearly 650,000 distinct CDR3 sequences, about 25% seen once. J lost 4 bases, V lost 6 bases, and 5 bases had no gene match. From germline, CDR1 is MNHEY and CDR2 SVGAGI. This CDR3 contains 15 residues. This record belongs to a study of molecular identifiers for immune sequencing clone quantification. Each library that profiled naive CD8 cells came from roughly 20,000 to 1,000,000 sorted cells with 10%, 30% or 50% RNA. Naive CD8 T cells were sorted, and the gate applied was CD8+CD4-CCR7+CD45RA+.

The sequence derives from a human donor in good health. Some libraries in this study had Jurkat cell RNA spiked in. The chain combines TRBV6-5 with TRBJ2-3; 12 bases are shared with TRBD2. Input material: naive CD8+ T cells from blood, with Jurkat cell RNA spiked in. The subset was: FACS-sorted CD8+CD4-CCR7+CD45RA+ naive T cells. CDR3 in DNA: TGTGCCAGCAGCCAACTAGCGGGGGGTTCAGATACGCAGTATTTT. It yields the protein CASSQLAGGSDTQYF.